The rows below give T cell receptor beta chains drawn from one sample of a study of Ad26.COV2.S vaccination and SARS-CoV-2 variants. Clones were sequenced by immunoSEQ multiplex PCR, and TCRdb holds only the in-frame ones, with some missing. Of hundreds of thousands of clones in the sample, 88% were seen once. This specimen consisted of peripheral blood, obtained in a trial of Ad26.COV2.S vaccine versus placebo. These receptors were obtained from a person between 18 and 60 years old who received the Ad26.COV2.S COVID-19 vaccine or a placebo. Each CDR3 is given with its conserved first and last residue. Fields, in order: V gene, J gene, D gene, CDR3 protein, CDR3 DNA. D genes are given only for firm matches.

V: TRBV4-1
J: TRBJ2-7
D: -
CDR3: CASSQGVFSEQYF
DNA: TGCGCCAGCAGCCAAGGGGTCTTCAGCGAGCAGTACTTC

V: TRBV6-2/TRBV6-3
J: TRBJ1-5
D: -
CDR3: CASSRLLGQPQHF
DNA: TGTGCCAGCAGTCGCCTGCTTGGACAGCCCCAGCATTTT

V: TRBV7-3
J: TRBJ1-1
D: -
CDR3: CASRSTREGRNTEAFF
DNA: TGTGCCAGCAGATCTACACGGGAGGGGAGAAACACTGAAGCTTTCTTT

V: TRBV28
J: TRBJ2-4
D: TRBD1
CDR3: CASSEPGQGASYIQYF
DNA: TGTGCCAGCAGTGAACCGGGACAGGGGGCTTCGTACATTCAGTACTTC

V: TRBV2
J: TRBJ2-1
D: TRBD2
CDR3: CASSWASGGAGEQFF
DNA: TGTGCCAGCAGTTGGGCCAGCGGGGGGGCCGGTGAGCAGTTCTTC

V: TRBV4-2
J: TRBJ1-1
D: -
CDR3: CASSQDTSTEAFF
DNA: TGTGCCAGCAGCCAAGATACGAGCACTGAAGCTTTCTTT

V: TRBV13
J: TRBJ1-2
D: -
CDR3: CASSLDEGQDGYTF
DNA: TGTGCCAGCAGCTTAGATGAAGGGCAGGATGGCTACACCTTC

V: TRBV15
J: TRBJ1-5
D: -
CDR3: CATSRERQKNQPQHF
DNA: TGTGCCACCAGCAGAGAACGACAGAAGAATCAGCCCCAGCATTTT

V: TRBV27
J: TRBJ2-5
D: -
CDR3: CASSFQETQYF
DNA: TGTGCCAGCAGTTTCCAAGAGACCCAGTACTTC

V: TRBV7-9
J: TRBJ2-1
D: -
CDR3: CASSLDGGNKRNEQFF
DNA: TGTGCCAGCAGCTTAGATGGAGGAAATAAGCGCAATGAGCAGTTCTTC

V: TRBV30
J: TRBJ2-3
D: -
CDR3: CAWSRGGDPQADTQYF
DNA: TGTGCCTGGAGTCGTGGGGGAGACCCACAGGCAGATACGCAGTATTTT

V: TRBV9
J: TRBJ2-5
D: TRBD2
CDR3: CASSPWTSWETQYF
DNA: TGTGCCAGCAGCCCCTGGACTAGTTGGGAGACCCAGTACTTC